The T cell receptor beta chain described here comes from a study of regulatory T cells in long-lasting Graves disease. In the study overall: Graves' patients (newly diagnosed) had been on antithyroid drugs under 3 months.

Stated time point: newly diagnosed GD, antithyroid drugs for less than 3 months. From PBMCs, RNA was extracted and then used to make the TCR library. The CDR3 is 17 amino acids. Germline CDR1 and CDR2: PRHDT and FYEKMQ (reference sequence). V lost 4 bases, J lost 2 bases, and 21 bases lay in between. For TCR beta, libraries came from iRepertoire HTBI primers and Arm-PCR of CDR3 regions. TCRdb re-derived calls from the multiplex PCR reads in MiXCR, one entry per CDR3 protein. The top ten clones hold roughly 23% of a sample with approximately 250,000 distinct CDR3 sequences, around 18% of them seen once.

The clonotype comes from a female donor with Graves disease. This rearrangement joins TRBV13 to TRBJ2-7, with D possibly TRBD1 on 5 matching bases. Source: peripheral blood mononuclear cells (PBMCs), taken at new diagnosis, from a patient treated with antithyroid drugs. The CDR3 nucleotides read TGTGCCAGCAGCTCTCCCGGACCTCAGGGTTTTACCTACGAGCAGTACTTC. This codes for CASSSPGPQGFTYEQYF.